Shown below are 32 T cell receptor beta chains from a single sample sequenced in a study of T cell responses to AZD1222 COVID-19 vaccine. Repertoires were generated with immunoSEQ multiplex PCR, while TCRdb's copy carries only in-frame clones and drops some. The data hold roughly 200,000 clones, with 85% to 95% observed a single time. Here the sequenced sample was peripheral blood, taken on day 0 of AZD1222 vaccination. The receptors were sampled from an adult in good health.

The chain joins TRBV18 to TRBJ1-1, with 7 bases lining up with TRBD1. CDR3 length: 16 residues. The junction had 7 bases not matched to a gene; V was cut back by 3 bases and J by 0 bases. In germline, CDR1 is KGHSH, CDR2 LQKENI. In nucleotides, the CDR3 is TGTGCCAGCTCACCCCGGGACAGTGCCATGAACACTGAAGCTTTCTTT. Protein: CASSPRDSAMNTEAFF.

The chain is built from TRBV12-3 or TRBV12-4 and TRBJ1-2, with 10 bases identical to TRBD1. J was trimmed by 4 bases and V by 7 bases; bases with no gene match: 3. This CDR3 comprises 13 residues. CDR3 loop: CASTRTGGYGYTF. The CDR3 bases are TGTGCCAGCACCAGGACAGGGGGCTATGGCTACACCTTC.

The V call is TRBV4-1, the J call TRBJ2-5; a weak D match, TRBD2 (6 bases). CDR3 length equals 17 residues. Germline CDR1 MGHRA, CDR2 YSYEKL. The V and J ends lost 1 base and 0 bases respectively, with 15 bases between them. CDR3 DNA sequence: TGCGCCAGCAGCCAAGCTAAACGGCGGGACTACCAAGAGACCCAGTACTTC. Translated: CASSQAKRRDYQETQYF.

This rearrangement joins TRBV7-9 to TRBJ1-3, with TRBD1 matching over 10 bases. CDR1 is SEHNR and CDR2 is FQNEAQ in the germline V gene (reference sequence). The CDR3 is 16 amino acids. V shed 4 bases, J shed 3 bases, and the junction held 6 bases outside the gene matches. The CDR3 loop is CASSYRDRGGGNTIYF. The CDR3 region has the DNA TGTGCCAGCAGCTACCGGGACAGGGGAGGTGGAAACACCATATATTTT.

This clone has just a few counts. The J gene is TRBJ1-5, the V gene TRBV7-8; D might be TRBD1 (5 bases). Per germline, CDR1 SGHVS and CDR2 FQNEAQ. V lost 5 bases and J 11 bases, leaving 13 bases between the germline ends. The CDR3 consists of 12 residues. The CDR3 region is CASSHDSLTQHF. CDR3 nucleotide sequence: TGTGCCAGCAGCCACGACAGCTTGACCCAGCATTTT.

The rearrangement uses TRBV25-1 and TRBJ1-1; D is ambiguous. The CDR3 totals 12 residues. Trimming removed 4 bases at V and 4 bases at J, with 7 bases between. The germline V gene has CDR1 MGHDK and CDR2 SYGVNS. The CDR3 sequence is CASSVRATEAFF. The CDR3 DNA reads as TGTGCCAGCAGTGTCCGGGCCACTGAAGCTTTCTTT.

The V and J genes are TRBV28 and TRBJ1-3, with D possibly matching TRBD1 (6 bases). CDR3 length: 14 amino acids. In germline, CDR1 is MDHEN, CDR2 SYDVKM. The V end was cut by 2 bases, the J end by 4 bases, with 9 bases between. CDR3 nucleotides: TGTGCCAGCAGTTTAAACAGGGTCGGAAACACCATATATTTT. Translating gives CASSLNRVGNTIYF.

The chain employs TRBV2 and TRBJ1-2; 8 bases line up with TRBD1. The CDR3 has 12 residues. Losses at the gene ends were 6 bases for V and 4 bases for J; bases not matched to a gene: 1. From germline, CDR1 is SNHLY and CDR2 FYNNEI. The CDR3 here is CASRTGGYGYTF. CDR3 sequence (DNA): TGTGCCAGCAGAACAGGGGGCTATGGCTACACCTTC. Full variable domain (missing parts from reference TRBV2 and TRBJ1-2): EPEVTQTPSHQVTQMGQEVILRCVPISNHLYFYWYRQILGQKVEFLVSFYNNEISEKSEIFDDQFSVERPDGSNFTLKIRSTKLEDSAMYFCASRTGGYGYTFGSGTRLTVV.

The chain combines TRBV12-2 with TRBJ2-3; the table's D gene call, TRBD1, was not cross checked with the DNA. TRBV12-2 is a pseudogene. This CDR3 comprises 15 residues. CDR3: CASRLGRQHTDTQYF. In DNA, the CDR3 is TGTGCAAGTCGCTTAGGGAGACAGCACACAGATACGCAGTATTTT.

This chain connects TRBV7-3 to TRBJ1-6; 10 nucleotides align to TRBD1. The CDR3 is made up of 18 amino acids. V gave up 2 bases and J gave up 0 bases; unmatched junction bases: 4. Germline V gene data show CDR1 as SGHTA and CDR2 as FQGTGA. CDR3 DNA sequence: TGTGCCAGCAGCTTAGGGGGACAGGGGAGCTCCTATAATTCACCCCTCCACTTT. Translated, it gives CASSLGGQGSSYNSPLHF. The variable domain in full, completed from reference TRBV7-3 and TRBJ1-6, reads GAGVSQTPSNKVTEKGKYVELRCDPISGHTALYWYRQSLGQGPEFLIYFQGTGAADDSGLPNDRFFAVRPEGSVSTLKIQRTERGDSAVYLCASSLGGQGSSYNSPLHFGNGTRLTVT.

The chain links TRBV7-9 to TRBJ2-7; 9 bases are shared with TRBD1. The length of the CDR3 is 19 residues. CDR1 SEHNR and CDR2 FQNEAQ come from the germline V gene (reference sequence). V dropped 4 bases and J dropped 0; count of bases not matched to a gene: 16. As DNA, the CDR3 is TGTGCCAGCAGCTACAAAACCGTGAACAGGGGGCTATACTCCTACGAGCAGTACTTC. Translated, it gives CASSYKTVNRGLYSYEQYF.

The gene calls are TRBV27 and TRBJ2-6; the match to TRBD1 covers 11 bases. Trimming at V came to 6 bases and at J to 3 bases, leaving 7 bases not matched to a gene. Looked up from germline, CDR1 is MNHEY and CDR2 is SMNVEV (reference sequence). The CDR3 runs 17 residues. The CDR3 coding sequence is TGTGCCAGCAGCTGGGACAGGGGGTTATATGGGGCCAACGTCCTGACTTTC. It yields the protein CASSWDRGLYGANVLTF. The complete variable domain, with remaining parts taken from reference TRBV27 and TRBJ2-6, reads EAQVTQNPRYLITVTGKKLTVTCSQNMNHEYMSWYRQDPGLGLRQIYYSMNVEVTDKGDVPEGYKVSRKEKRNFPLILESPSPNQTSLYFCASSWDRGLYGANVLTFGAGSRLTVL.

The chain has TRBV27 and TRBJ1-6, with TRBD1 as a possible D gene (5 bases). Trimming stripped 2 bases from V and 4 bases from J, with 9 bases between. Germline CDR1 reads MNHEY; CDR2 reads SMNVEV (reference sequence). This CDR3 region has 15 residues. The CDR3 spells CASSLEGPYNSPLHF. The CDR3 bases are TGTGCCAGCAGTTTAGAGGGGCCGTATAATTCACCCCTCCACTTT.

This clone was recorded once. V usage is TRBV18 and J usage is TRBJ1-2; maybe TRBD1 (5 bases). The germline V gene encodes CDR1 KGHSH and CDR2 LQKENI. V was trimmed by 2 bases and J by 7 bases, leaving 17 bases between them. This CDR3 has 15 amino acids. Here the CDR3 DNA reads TGTGCCAGCTCACCATGGATGGGCAGGGAAGGTGGCTACACCTTC. This sequence encodes CASSPWMGREGGYTF.

The CDR3 nucleotides read TGTGCCAGCAGCTCCTTAGAGACAGGGTCGGGTTCACCCCTCCACTTT. Encoded protein: CASSSLETGSGSPLHF. The J gene is TRBJ1-6, the V gene TRBV7-2; 7 nucleotides align to TRBD1. The germline V gene encodes CDR1 SGHTA and CDR2 FQGNSA. The CDR3 length is 16 residues. The V gene end was trimmed by 4 bases and the J gene end by 9 bases; junction bases not matched to a gene: 12. The full variable domain, with the rest looked up from reference TRBV7-2 and TRBJ1-6, is GAGVSQSPSNKVTEKGKDVELRCDPISGHTALYWYRQSLGQGLEFLIYFQGNSAPDKSGLPSDRFSAERTGGSVSTLTIQRTQQEDSAVYLCASSSLETGSGSPLHFGNGTRLTVT.

This chain uses TRBV6-5 with TRBJ1-2; TRBD1 matches at 8 bases. The V segment lost 6 bases and the J segment 2 bases; nucleotides outside the gene matches: 5. Germline loops: CDR1 MNHEY, CDR2 SVGAGI. This CDR3 has 14 amino acids. For the CDR3, the DNA is TGTGCCAGCAGGGCAGACAGGGGAAACTATGGCTACACCTTC. Its translation: CASRADRGNYGYTF.

V and J are TRBV7-3 and TRBJ2-7; 8 positions agree with TRBD1. After removal of 5 bases from V and 6 bases from J, the junction contained 9 bases not matched to a gene. CDR1 and CDR2 (germline): SGHTA, FQGTGA. This CDR3 contains 14 residues. CDR3 in amino acids: CASSPTTGAGEQYF. The CDR3 DNA follows: TGTGCCAGCAGCCCGACGACAGGGGCCGGCGAGCAGTACTTC.

V and J are TRBV30 and TRBJ2-3; 11 nucleotides match TRBD1. With V trimmed by 0 bases and J by 5 bases, 4 bases remained unmatched. Germline CDR1 is GTSNPN and CDR2 is SVGIG (reference sequence). This CDR3 region has 15 residues. CDR3 sequence reads: CAWSVGQGARDTQYF. The DNA for the CDR3 is TGTGCCTGGAGTGTTGGACAGGGGGCGCGAGATACGCAGTATTTT.

The chain uses TRBV6-5 and TRBJ2-1; 7 nucleotides align to TRBD1. Germline V gives CDR1 MNHEY, CDR2 SVGAGI. The CDR3 consists of 15 residues. J gave up 2 bases and V 10 bases, and 11 bases lay outside the gene matches. CDR3 amino acids: CATLRDRIAYNEQFF. The DNA of the CDR3 is TGTGCCACCTTGAGGGACAGAATTGCCTACAATGAGCAGTTCTTC.

J is TRBJ2-1 and V is TRBV27; D possibly corresponds to TRBD2 (6 bases). Germline V gene lookup returns CDR1 MNHEY and CDR2 SMNVEV (reference sequence). There are 13 residues in the CDR3. The V gene lost 0 bases and the J gene lost 8 bases, with 8 bases spanning the gap. The CDR3 DNA reads TGTGCCAGCAGTTTATCGGGCGGGGATGAGCAGTTCTTC. Translating it yields CASSLSGGDEQFF.

The chain joins TRBV21-1 to TRBJ2-5; the D call TRBD1 from the table was never checked on the DNA. TRBV21-1 is given as a pseudogene. The length of the CDR3 is 16 residues. The CDR3 region has the DNA TGTGCCAGCAGCAAAGAGGGGGCACCCGATATGGAGACCCAGTACTTC. Protein product: CASSKEGAPDMETQYF.

This rearrangement joins TRBV5-1 to TRBJ1-1; tentatively, D is TRBD1 (5 bases). Trimming pared 4 bases from V and 1 base from J, leaving 14 bases between. CDR1 is SGHRS, CDR2 YFSETQ, per germline. The CDR3 consists of 15 residues. CDR3 sequence (DNA): TGCGCCAGCAGCCCCAAGCCCGGGGGGAACACTGAAGCTTTCTTT. Residues: CASSPKPGGNTEAFF. Complete variable domain (other parts from reference TRBV5-1 and TRBJ1-1): KAGVTQTPRYLIKTRGQQVTLSCSPISGHRSVSWYQQTPGQGLQFLFEYFSETQRNKGNFPGRFSGRQFSNSRSEMNVSTLELGDSALYLCASSPKPGGNTEAFFGQGTRLTVV.

The gene calls are TRBV19 and TRBJ1-5, with TRBD1 as a possible D gene (6 bases). Between the trimmed V and J ends, which lost 1 base and 7 bases, there was a span of 14 bases. CDR1 and CDR2 from the germline V gene are LNHDA and SQIVND (reference sequence). The CDR3 has 15 amino acids. The DNA of the CDR3 is TGTGCCAGTAGTATAGTGGGGGGGGGCGGCCAGCCCCAGCATTTT. This sequence encodes CASSIVGGGGQPQHF. Combining the CDR3 with reference TRBV19 and TRBJ1-5 gives the whole variable domain DGGITQSPKYLFRKEGQNVTLSCEQNLNHDAMYWYRQDPGQGLRLIYYSQIVNDFQKGDIAEGYSVSREKKESFPLTVTSAQKNPTAFYLCASSIVGGGGQPQHFGDGTRLSIL.

J is TRBJ2-1 and V is TRBV9; D is ambiguous. CDR1 SGDLS and CDR2 YYNGEE come from the germline V gene. The CDR3 runs to 13 residues. V was trimmed by 4 bases and J by 5 bases, leaving 10 bases between them. The CDR3 reads CASSPPPDNEQFF. As DNA, the CDR3 is TGTGCCAGCAGCCCTCCCCCAGACAATGAGCAGTTCTTC.

The chain employs TRBV5-4 and TRBJ1-2, with no clear D. Germline assignment: CDR1 SGHNT and CDR2 YYREEE (reference sequence). V shed 4 bases and J shed 4 bases, with 14 bases lying between them. The length of the CDR3 is 14 residues. CDR3 sequence: CASSAPRQGYGYTF. In nucleotides, the CDR3 is TGTGCCAGCAGCGCGCCCCGACAAGGCTATGGCTACACCTTC.

The V and J genes are TRBV30 and TRBJ1-2, with D perhaps matching TRBD1 (5 bases). In germline, CDR1 is GTSNPN, CDR2 SVGIG (reference sequence). Trimming took off 5 bases at V and 6 bases at J, with 16 bases between the two ends. The CDR3 totals 13 residues. The CDR3 protein is CAWPRRGGHGYTF. In nucleotides, the CDR3 is TGTGCCTGGCCCCGACGGGGCGGGCATGGCTACACCTTC.

For this clone: Other nucleotide sequences in the sample specify the same CDR3. This chain connects TRBV18 to TRBJ1-5; D unresolved. Germline CDR1 reads KGHSH; CDR2 reads LQKENI. V lost 6 bases to trimming and J lost 5 bases, with 8 bases between them. The CDR3 sequence is 12 residues long. This CDR3 is CASSPGDQPQHF. The CDR3, as DNA: TGTGCCAGCTCCCCAGGAGATCAGCCCCAGCATTTT.

This chain joins TRBV12-3 or TRBV12-4 and TRBJ2-1; 7 bases match TRBD2. The CDR3 covers 13 residues. After removal of 8 bases from V and 2 bases from J, the junction contained 3 bases not matched to a gene. CDR3 amino acids: CASGGDTYNEQFF. CDR3 DNA: TGTGCCAGCGGGGGGGATACCTACAATGAGCAGTTCTTC.

The V call is TRBV12-3 or TRBV12-4, the J call TRBJ2-3, with a possible D match to TRBD1 (6 bases). The V end lost 5 bases, the J end lost 4 bases, and 10 bases lay between the germline ends. The CDR3 covers 13 residues. The DNA for the CDR3 is TGTGCCAGCAGTAGGGGGAACCCAGATACGCAGTATTTT. Protein: CASSRGNPDTQYF.

This clone was detected only a few times. The rearrangement uses TRBV28 and TRBJ1-5; 10 bases fit TRBD1. CDR1 and CDR2 (germline): MDHEN, SYDVKM. Trimming cost V 2 bases and J 6 bases; bases outside gene matches: 10. There are 17 residues in the CDR3. As DNA, the CDR3 is TGTGCCAGCAGTTTAACCGGGACAGGGGTGGGCGGTCAGCCCCAGCATTTT. Amino acid sequence: CASSLTGTGVGGQPQHF.

The genes are TRBV7-9 and TRBJ1-5; D is ambiguous. CDR1 SEHNR and CDR2 FQNEAQ come from the germline V gene (reference sequence). The CDR3 runs 16 residues. V was pared by 5 bases and J by 0 bases, with 14 bases between. The CDR3 DNA reads as TGTGCCAGCAGCGCATCGGGGTCGGGTAGCAATCAGCCCCAGCATTTT. Amino acids: CASSASGSGSNQPQHF.

The V gene is TRBV7-2, the J gene TRBJ2-2; 8 nucleotides line up with TRBD2. The length of the CDR3 is 15 residues. Germline-derived CDR1 and CDR2 are SGHTA and FQGNSA. Trimming took 5 bases from V and 6 from J; bases not matched to a gene: 8. The DNA of the CDR3 is TGTGCCAGCAGCCCCGGGGGGGCTAGAGCCGGGGAGCTGTTTTTT. Translating gives CASSPGGARAGELFF.